This TCR beta chain was obtained from a study of cytomegalovirus exposure and HLA in healthy donors. As to this clone: The antigen is unknown.

The table came from immunoSEQ multiplex PCR; TCRdb's copy has only in-frame clones and leaves some out. The repertoire includes 150,000 to 160,000 clones, roughly 86% of them detected once, and 2% to 2.5% sits in the top ten. Findings and limits, study-wide: A subsequent analysis found that TCR clusters from the first cohort also tended to co-occur in the approximately 130 validation repertoires, with 90% to 95% of cluster scores above 0. The study labeled 164 TCR beta chains cytomegalovirus-associated.

V gave up 1 base and J gave up 6 bases, with 12 bases separating them. The CDR3 covers 14 residues. The germline CDR1 and CDR2 sequences are SEHNR and FQNEAQ (reference sequence). Among the 120 subjects of the validation cohort, separate from the approximately 660-subject first cohort, were the donors. V usage is TRBV7-9 and J usage is TRBJ2-5; possible D gene TRBD1, 5 bases. The sequence was collected from a human donor in good health. What was sequenced was PBMCs. CDR3 in DNA: TGTGCCAGCAGCTTAGGTCAGGGTGAACAGACCCAGTACTTC. Protein sequence: CASSLGQGEQTQYF.